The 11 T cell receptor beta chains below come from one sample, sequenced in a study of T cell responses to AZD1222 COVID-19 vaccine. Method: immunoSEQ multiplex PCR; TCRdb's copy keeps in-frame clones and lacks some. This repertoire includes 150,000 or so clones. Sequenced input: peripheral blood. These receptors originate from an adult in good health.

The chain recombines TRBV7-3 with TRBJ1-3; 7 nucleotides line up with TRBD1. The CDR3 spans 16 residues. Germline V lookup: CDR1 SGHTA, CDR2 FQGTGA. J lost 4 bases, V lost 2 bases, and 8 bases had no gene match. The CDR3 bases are TGTGCCAGCAGCTTAGGCCCAACAGGGGCCGGAAACACCATATATTTT. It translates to CASSLGPTGAGNTIYF.

The chain's CDR3 is CASRLAGGPTDTQYF. In nucleotides, the CDR3 is TGTGCCAGCAGACTAGCGGGGGGCCCCACAGATACGCAGTATTTT. The chain joins TRBV6-5 to TRBJ2-3, with 12 bases matching TRBD2. With 6 bases clipped from V and 2 bases from J, the junction kept 3 bases outside the gene matches. The CDR3 is 15 amino acids. The germline V gene has CDR1 MNHEY and CDR2 SVGAGI.

CDR3 bases: TGCGCCAGCAGCTACGGTGTTGAGCAGTTCTTC. Translating it yields CASSYGVEQFF. The rearrangement links TRBV5-1 to TRBJ2-1; D remains ambiguous. The V gene's germline CDR1 is SGHRS and CDR2 YFSETQ. Trimming took 3 bases from V and 9 from J, leaving 7 bases between them. The CDR3 covers 11 residues. The whole variable domain, filled in from reference TRBV5-1 and TRBJ2-1, reads KAGVTQTPRYLIKTRGQQVTLSCSPISGHRSVSWYQQTPGQGLQFLFEYFSETQRNKGNFPGRFSGRQFSNSRSEMNVSTLELGDSALYLCASSYGVEQFFGPGTRLTVL.

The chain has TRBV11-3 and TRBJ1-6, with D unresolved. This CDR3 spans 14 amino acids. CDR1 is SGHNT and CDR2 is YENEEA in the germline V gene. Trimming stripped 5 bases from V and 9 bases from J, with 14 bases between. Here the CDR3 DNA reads TGTGCCAGCAGCCCATCCTTGGGTGGTTCACCCCTCCACTTT. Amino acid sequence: CASSPSLGGSPLHF.

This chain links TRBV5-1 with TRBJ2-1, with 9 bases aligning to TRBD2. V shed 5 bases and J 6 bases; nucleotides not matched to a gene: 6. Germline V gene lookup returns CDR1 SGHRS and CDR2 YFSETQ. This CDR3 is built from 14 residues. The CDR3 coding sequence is TGCGCCAGCAGTCCTCTAGCGGGGTCCAATGAGCAGTTCTTC. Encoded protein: CASSPLAGSNEQFF.

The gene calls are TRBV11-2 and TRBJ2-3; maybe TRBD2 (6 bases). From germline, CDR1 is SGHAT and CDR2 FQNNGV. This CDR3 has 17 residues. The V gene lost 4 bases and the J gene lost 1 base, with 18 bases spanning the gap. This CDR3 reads CASSSHSGTSGTDTQYF. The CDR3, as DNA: TGTGCCAGCAGCTCCCATTCCGGGACTTCTGGCACAGATACGCAGTATTTT.

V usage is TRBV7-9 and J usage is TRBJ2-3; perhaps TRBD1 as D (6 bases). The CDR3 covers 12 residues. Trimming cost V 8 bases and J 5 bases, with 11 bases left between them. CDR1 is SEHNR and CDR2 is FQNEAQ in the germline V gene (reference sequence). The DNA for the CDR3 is TGTGCCAGCGCCCAAGGGGGAGATACGCAGTATTTT. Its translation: CASAQGGDTQYF.

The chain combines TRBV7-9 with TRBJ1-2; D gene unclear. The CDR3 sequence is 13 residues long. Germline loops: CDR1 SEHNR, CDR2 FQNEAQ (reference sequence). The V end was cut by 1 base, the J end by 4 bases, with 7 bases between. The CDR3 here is CASSLVGSYGYTF. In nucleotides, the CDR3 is TGTGCCAGCAGCTTAGTCGGCTCCTATGGCTACACCTTC. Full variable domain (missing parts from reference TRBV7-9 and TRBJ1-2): DTGVSQNPRHKITKRGQNVTFRCDPISEHNRLYWYRQTLGQGPEFLTYFQNEAQLEKSRLLSDRFSAERPKGSFSTLEIQRTEQGDSAMYLCASSLVGSYGYTFGSGTRLTVV.

The CDR3 reads CASSLAPPYEQYF. The CDR3 DNA follows: TGTGCCAGCAGCTTAGCCCCTCCCTACGAGCAGTACTTC. The rearrangement links TRBV7-2 to TRBJ2-7; the D is unclear. There are 13 residues in the CDR3. Trimming shortened V by 0 bases and J by 2 bases, and 5 bases separated the two germline ends. Germline loops: CDR1 SGHTA, CDR2 FQGNSA.

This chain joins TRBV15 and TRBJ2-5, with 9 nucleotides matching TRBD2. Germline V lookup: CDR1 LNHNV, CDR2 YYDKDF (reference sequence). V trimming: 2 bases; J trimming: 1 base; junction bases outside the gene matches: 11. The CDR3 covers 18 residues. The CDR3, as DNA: TGTGCCACCAGCAGATCCCGGGGGGCTAGCGGGGCCCAAGAGACCCAGTACTTC. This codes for CATSRSRGASGAQETQYF.

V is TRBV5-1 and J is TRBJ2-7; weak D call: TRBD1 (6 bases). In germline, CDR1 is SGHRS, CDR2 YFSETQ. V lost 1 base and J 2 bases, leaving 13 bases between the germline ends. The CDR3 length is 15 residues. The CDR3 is CASSLNQGHTYEQYF. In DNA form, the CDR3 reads TGCGCCAGCAGCTTGAACCAGGGGCATACCTACGAGCAGTACTTC.